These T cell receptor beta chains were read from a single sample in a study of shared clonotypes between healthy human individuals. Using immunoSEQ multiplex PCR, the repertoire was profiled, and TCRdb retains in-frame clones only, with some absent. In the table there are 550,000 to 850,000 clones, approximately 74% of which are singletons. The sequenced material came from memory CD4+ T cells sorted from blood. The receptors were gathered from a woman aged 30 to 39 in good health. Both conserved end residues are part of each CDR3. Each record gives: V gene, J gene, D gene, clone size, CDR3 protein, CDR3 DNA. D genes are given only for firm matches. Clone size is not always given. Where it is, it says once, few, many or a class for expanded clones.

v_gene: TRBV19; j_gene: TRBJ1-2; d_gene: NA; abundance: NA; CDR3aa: CASSIRVRDGYTF; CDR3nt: TGTGCCAGTAGTATCCGGGTACGAGACGGCTACACCTTC
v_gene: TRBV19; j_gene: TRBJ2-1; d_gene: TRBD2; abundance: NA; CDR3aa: CASSMGLAAYNEQFF; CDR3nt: TGTGCCAGTAGTATGGGGCTAGCGGCCTACAATGAGCAGTTCTTC
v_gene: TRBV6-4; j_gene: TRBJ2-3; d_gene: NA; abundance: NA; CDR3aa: CASSDLAHTDTQYF; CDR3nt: TGTGCCAGCAGTGACTTGGCCCACACAGATACGCAGTATTTT
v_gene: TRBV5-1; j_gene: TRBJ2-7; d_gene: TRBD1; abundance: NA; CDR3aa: CASSLVGDREYEQYF; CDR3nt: TGCGCCAGCAGCTTGGTAGGGGACAGGGAGTACGAGCAGTACTTC
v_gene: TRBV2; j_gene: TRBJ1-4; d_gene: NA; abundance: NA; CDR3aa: CASYPTNEKLFF; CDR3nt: TGTGCCAGCTATCCAACTAATGAAAAACTGTTTTTT
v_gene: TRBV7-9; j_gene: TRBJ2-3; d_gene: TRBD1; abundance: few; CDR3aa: CASSLILGQGTDTQYF; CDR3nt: TGTGCCAGCAGCTTAATTCTGGGACAGGGCACAGATACGCAGTATTTT
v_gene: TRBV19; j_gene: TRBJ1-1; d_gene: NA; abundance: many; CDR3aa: CASSSGRGGTEAFF; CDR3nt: TGTGCCAGTAGTTCCGGGAGGGGGGGTACTGAAGCTTTCTTT
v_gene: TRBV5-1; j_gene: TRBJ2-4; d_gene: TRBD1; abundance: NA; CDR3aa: CASSSGQGWNIQYF; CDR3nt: TGCGCCAGCAGCTCCGGACAGGGTTGGAACATTCAGTACTTC
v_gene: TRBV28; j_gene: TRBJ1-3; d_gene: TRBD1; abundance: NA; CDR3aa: CASSSPTGGRNTIYF; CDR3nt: TGTGCCAGCAGTTCCCCGACAGGGGGCCGAAACACCATATATTTT
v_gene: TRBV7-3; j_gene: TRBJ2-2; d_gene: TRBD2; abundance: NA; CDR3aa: CASSLGLAYTGELFF; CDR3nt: TGTGCCAGCAGCTTAGGACTAGCTTACACCGGGGAGCTGTTTTTT
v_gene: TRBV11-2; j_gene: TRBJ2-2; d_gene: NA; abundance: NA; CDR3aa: CASSLGRWDSPTGELFF; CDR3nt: TGTGCCAGCAGCTTAGGCAGATGGGACTCCCCAACCGGGGAGCTGTTTTTT
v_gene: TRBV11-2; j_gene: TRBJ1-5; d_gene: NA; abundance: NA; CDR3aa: CASSQTGQPQHF; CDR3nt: TGTGCCAGCAGTCAAACAGGTCAGCCCCAGCATTTT
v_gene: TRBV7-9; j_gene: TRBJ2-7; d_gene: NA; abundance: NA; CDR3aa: CASSLGWGAEQYF; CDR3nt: TGTGCCAGCAGCTTAGGGTGGGGCGCCGAGCAGTACTTC
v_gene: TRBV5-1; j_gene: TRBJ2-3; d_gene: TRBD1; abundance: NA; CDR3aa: CASSPSVVGQGTDTQYF; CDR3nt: TGCGCCAGCAGCCCATCCGTAGTGGGACAGGGCACAGATACGCAGTATTTT
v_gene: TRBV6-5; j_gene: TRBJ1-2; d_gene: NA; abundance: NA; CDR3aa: CASSYGLNYGYTF; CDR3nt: TGTGCCAGCAGTTATGGCCTTAACTATGGCTACACCTTC
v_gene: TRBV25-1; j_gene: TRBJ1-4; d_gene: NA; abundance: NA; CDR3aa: CASSVFEKLFF; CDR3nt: TGTGCCAGCAGTGTTTTCGAAAAACTGTTTTTT
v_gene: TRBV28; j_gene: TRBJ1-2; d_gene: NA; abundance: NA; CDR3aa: CASSSLRGRRGYTF; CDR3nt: TGTGCCAGCAGTTCCCTGAGGGGACGGCGTGGCTACACCTTC
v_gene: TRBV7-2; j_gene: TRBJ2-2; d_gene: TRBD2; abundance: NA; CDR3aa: CASSLYPSGSAPGELFF; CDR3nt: TGTGCCAGCAGCTTATATCCTAGCGGGAGTGCACCCGGGGAGCTGTTTTTT
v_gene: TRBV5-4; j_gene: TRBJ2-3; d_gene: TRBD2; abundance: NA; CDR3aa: CASSRGLAGGSDTQYF; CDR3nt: TGTGCCAGCAGCCGGGGACTAGCGGGAGGGTCAGATACGCAGTATTTT
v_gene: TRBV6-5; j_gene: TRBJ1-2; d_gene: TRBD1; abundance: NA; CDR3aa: CASSYVGGGGYTF; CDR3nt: TGTGCCAGCAGTTATGTAGGGGGCGGTGGCTACACCTTC
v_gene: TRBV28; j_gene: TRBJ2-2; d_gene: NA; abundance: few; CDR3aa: CASRTGPRTGELFF; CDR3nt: TGTGCCAGCCGGACCGGGCCGAGGACCGGGGAGCTGTTTTTT
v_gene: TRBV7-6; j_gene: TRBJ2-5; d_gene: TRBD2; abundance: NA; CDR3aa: CASSIYIGLAGEEETQYF; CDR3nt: TGTGCCAGCAGCATTTACATAGGGCTAGCGGGAGAGGAGGAGACCCAGTACTTC
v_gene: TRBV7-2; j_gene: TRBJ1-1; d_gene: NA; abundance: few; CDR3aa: CASSPGPGRNTEAFF; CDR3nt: TGTGCCAGCAGCCCTGGACCGGGACGGAACACTGAAGCTTTCTTT
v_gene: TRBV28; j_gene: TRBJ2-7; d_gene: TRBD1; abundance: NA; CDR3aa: CASSKPGQGDEQYF; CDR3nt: TGTGCCAGCAGTAAGCCGGGACAGGGAGACGAGCAGTACTTC
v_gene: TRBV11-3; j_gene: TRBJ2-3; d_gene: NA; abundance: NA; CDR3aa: CASSLAEEDTQYF; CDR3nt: TGTGCCAGCAGCTTAGCTGAGGAAGATACGCAGTATTTT
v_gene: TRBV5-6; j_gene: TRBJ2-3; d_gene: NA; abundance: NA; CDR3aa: CASSLVLVGDPTDTQYF; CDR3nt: TGTGCCAGCAGCTTGGTCTTAGTGGGAGATCCCACAGATACGCAGTATTTT
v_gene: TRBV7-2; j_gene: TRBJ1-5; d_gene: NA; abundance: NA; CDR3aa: CASSPGPQLWDQPQHF; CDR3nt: TGTGCCAGCAGCCCAGGGCCCCAATTGTGGGATCAGCCCCAGCATTTT
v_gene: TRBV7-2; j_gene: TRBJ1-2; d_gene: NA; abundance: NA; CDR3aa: CASSRGTVNYGYTF; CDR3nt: TGTGCCAGCAGCCGGGGGACGGTAAACTATGGCTACACCTTC
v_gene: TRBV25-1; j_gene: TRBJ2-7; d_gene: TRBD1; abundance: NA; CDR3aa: CASSPRQGTYEQYF; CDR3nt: TGTGCCAGCAGCCCCCGACAGGGGACATACGAGCAGTACTTC
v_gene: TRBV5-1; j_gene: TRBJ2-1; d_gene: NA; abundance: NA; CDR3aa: CASSLAAGSSNEQFF; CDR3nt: TGCGCCAGCAGCTTGGCGGCGGGATCGAGCAATGAGCAGTTCTTC
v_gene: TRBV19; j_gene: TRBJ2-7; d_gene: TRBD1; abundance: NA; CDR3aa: CASSNRGRVEQYF; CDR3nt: TGTGCCAGTAGTAACAGGGGGCGCGTCGAGCAGTACTTC
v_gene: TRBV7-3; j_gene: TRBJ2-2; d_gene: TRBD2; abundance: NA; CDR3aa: CASSSLAGMNTGELFF; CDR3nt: TGTGCCAGCAGCTCCCTAGCGGGGATGAACACCGGGGAGCTGTTTTTT
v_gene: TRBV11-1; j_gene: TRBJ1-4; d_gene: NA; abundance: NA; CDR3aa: CASSSDRIATNEKLFF; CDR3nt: TGTGCCAGCAGCTCGGACAGAATAGCAACTAATGAAAAACTGTTTTTT
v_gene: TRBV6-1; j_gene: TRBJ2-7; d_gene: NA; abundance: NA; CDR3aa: CASSARVGSSYEQYF; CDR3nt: TGTGCCAGCAGTGCTCGGGTGGGGAGCTCCTACGAGCAGTACTTC
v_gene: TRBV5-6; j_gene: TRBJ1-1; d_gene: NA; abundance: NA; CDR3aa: CASSSRVGGMRTEAFF; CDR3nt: TGTGCCAGCAGCTCCCGGGTCGGAGGGATGAGGACTGAAGCTTTCTTT
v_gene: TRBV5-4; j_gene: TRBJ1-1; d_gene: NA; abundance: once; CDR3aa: CASSTGSEAFF; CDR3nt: TGTGCCAGCAGCACAGGGTCTGAAGCTTTCTTT
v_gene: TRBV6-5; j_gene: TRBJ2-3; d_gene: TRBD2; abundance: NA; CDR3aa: CASSWSSGRDTQYF; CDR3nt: TGTGCCAGCAGTTGGAGCAGCGGGAGAGATACGCAGTATTTT
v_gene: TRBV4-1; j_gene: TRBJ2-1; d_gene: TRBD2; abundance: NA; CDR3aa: CASSQDGGGTYNEQFF; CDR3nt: TGCGCCAGCAGCCAAGATGGCGGGGGGACCTACAATGAGCAGTTCTTC
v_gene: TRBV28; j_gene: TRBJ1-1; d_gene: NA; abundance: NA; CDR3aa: CASRQPMNTEAFF; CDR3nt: TGTGCCAGCAGACAGCCTATGAACACTGAAGCTTTCTTT
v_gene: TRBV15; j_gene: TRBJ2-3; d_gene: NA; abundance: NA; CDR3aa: CATSREGRARTDTQYF; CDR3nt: TGTGCCACCAGCAGAGAAGGCAGGGCGCGCACAGATACGCAGTATTTT
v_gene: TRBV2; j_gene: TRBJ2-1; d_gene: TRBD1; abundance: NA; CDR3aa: CASGGTGNEQFF; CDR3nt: TGTGCCAGCGGTGGGACAGGCAATGAGCAGTTCTTC
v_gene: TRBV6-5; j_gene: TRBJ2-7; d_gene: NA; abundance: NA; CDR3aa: CASSYSYYPPSYEQYF; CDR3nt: TGTGCCAGCAGTTATTCCTACTACCCTCCATCCTACGAGCAGTACTTC
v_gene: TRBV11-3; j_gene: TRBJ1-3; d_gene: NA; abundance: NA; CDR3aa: CASSLSNGNTIYF; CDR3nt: TGTGCCAGCAGCTTATCCAACGGAAACACCATATATTTT
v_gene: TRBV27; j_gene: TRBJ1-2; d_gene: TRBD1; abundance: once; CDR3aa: CASSLRTGKGGYTF; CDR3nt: TGTGCCAGCAGTTTACGGACAGGGAAAGGAGGCTACACCTTC
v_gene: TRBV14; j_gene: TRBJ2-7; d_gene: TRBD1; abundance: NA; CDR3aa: CASSRTGGSDEQYF; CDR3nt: TGTGCCAGCAGTCGGACAGGGGGGTCGGACGAGCAGTACTTC
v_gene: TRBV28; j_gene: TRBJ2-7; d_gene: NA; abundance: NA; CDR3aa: CASSPWTQGGEQYF; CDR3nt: TGTGCCAGCAGTCCTTGGACGCAGGGGGGGGAGCAGTACTTC
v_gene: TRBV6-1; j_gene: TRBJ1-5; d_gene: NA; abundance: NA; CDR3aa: CASSVGRIDQPQHF; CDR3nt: TGTGCCAGCAGTGTTGGCAGGATCGATCAGCCCCAGCATTTT
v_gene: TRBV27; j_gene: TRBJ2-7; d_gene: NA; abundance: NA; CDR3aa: CASSLSFPYEQYF; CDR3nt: TGTGCCAGCAGTTTATCGTTCCCCTACGAGCAGTACTTC
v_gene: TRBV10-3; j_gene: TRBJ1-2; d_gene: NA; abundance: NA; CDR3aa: CASGHIVDIGYGYTF; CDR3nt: TGTGCCAGCGGACATATCGTGGACATAGGCTATGGCTACACCTTC
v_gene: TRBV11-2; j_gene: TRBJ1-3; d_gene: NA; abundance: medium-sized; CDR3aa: CASSLGGNTIYF; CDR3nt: TGTGCCAGCAGCTTAGGTGGAAACACCATATATTTT
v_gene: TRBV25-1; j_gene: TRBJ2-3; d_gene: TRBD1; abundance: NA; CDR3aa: CASSQGGAGTDTQYF; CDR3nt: TGTGCCAGCAGTCAAGGGGGCGCGGGCACAGATACGCAGTATTTT
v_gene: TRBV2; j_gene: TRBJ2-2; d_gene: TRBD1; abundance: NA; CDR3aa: CASSTRQGNTGELFF; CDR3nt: TGTGCCAGCAGTACCCGACAGGGTAACACCGGGGAGCTGTTTTTT